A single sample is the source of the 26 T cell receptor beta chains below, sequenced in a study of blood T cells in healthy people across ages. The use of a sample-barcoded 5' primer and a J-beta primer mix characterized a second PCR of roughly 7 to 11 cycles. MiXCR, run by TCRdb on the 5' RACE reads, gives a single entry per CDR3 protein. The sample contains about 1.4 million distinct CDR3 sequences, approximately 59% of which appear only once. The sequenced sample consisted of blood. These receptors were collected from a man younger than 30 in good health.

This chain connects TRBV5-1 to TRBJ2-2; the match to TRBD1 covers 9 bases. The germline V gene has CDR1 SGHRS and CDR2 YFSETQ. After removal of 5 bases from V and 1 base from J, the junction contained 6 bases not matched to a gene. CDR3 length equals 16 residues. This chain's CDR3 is CASSPSGQGNTGELFF. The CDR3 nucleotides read TGCGCCAGCAGTCCATCGGGACAGGGGAACACCGGGGAGCTGTTTTTT.

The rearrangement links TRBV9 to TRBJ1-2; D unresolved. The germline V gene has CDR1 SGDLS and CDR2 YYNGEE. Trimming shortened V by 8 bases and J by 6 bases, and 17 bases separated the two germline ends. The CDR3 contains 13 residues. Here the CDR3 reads CASSSTQTHGYTF. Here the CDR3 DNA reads TGTGCCAGTTCCAGTACCCAAACGCATGGCTACACCTTC.

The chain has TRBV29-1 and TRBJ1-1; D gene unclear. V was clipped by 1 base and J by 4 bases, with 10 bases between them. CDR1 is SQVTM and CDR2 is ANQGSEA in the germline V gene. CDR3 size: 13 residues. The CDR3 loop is CSVEGFHGTEAFF. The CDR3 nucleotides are TGCAGCGTTGAAGGGTTCCACGGCACTGAAGCTTTCTTT.

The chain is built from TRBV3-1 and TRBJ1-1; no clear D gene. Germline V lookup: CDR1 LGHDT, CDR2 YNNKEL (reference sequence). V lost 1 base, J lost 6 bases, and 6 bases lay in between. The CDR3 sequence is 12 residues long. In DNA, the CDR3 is TGTGCCAGCAGCCAAGGGTTCGCTGAAGCTTTCTTT. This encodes CASSQGFAEAFF.

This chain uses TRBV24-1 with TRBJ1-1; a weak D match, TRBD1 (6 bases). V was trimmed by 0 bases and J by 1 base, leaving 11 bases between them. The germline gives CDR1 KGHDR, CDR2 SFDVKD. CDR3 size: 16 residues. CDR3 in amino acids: CATSDLTGHPNTEAFF. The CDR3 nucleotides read TGTGCCACCAGTGATTTGACGGGACACCCGAACACTGAAGCTTTCTTT.

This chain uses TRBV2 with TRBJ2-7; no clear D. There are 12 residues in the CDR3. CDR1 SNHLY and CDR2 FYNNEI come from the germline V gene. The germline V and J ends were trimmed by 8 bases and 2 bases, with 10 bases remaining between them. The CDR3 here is CASVTRTYEQYF. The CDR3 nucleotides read TGTGCCAGCGTGACACGGACCTACGAGCAGTACTTC.

The DNA of the CDR3 is TGTGCCAGCAGCTTAGGGCCGTCTGGGCAGCCCCAGCATTTT. Protein sequence: CASSLGPSGQPQHF. The genes are TRBV7-2 and TRBJ1-5; D unresolved. CDR1 and CDR2 (germline): SGHTA, FQGNSA. Trimming stripped 1 base from V and 7 bases from J, with 11 bases between. This CDR3 is built from 14 residues.

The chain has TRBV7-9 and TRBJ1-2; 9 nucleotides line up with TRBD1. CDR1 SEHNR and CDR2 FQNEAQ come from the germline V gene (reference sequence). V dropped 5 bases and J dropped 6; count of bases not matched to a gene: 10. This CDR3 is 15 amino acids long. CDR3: CASSAIQGAVDGYTF. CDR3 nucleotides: TGTGCCAGCAGCGCGATACAGGGGGCCGTAGATGGCTACACCTTC.

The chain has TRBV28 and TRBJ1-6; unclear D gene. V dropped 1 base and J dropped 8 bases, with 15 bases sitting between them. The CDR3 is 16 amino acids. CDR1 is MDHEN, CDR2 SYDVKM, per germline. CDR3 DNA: TGTGCCAGCAGTTTATATGCCGGATCCCTCCATTCACCCCTCCACTTT. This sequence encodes CASSLYAGSLHSPLHF.

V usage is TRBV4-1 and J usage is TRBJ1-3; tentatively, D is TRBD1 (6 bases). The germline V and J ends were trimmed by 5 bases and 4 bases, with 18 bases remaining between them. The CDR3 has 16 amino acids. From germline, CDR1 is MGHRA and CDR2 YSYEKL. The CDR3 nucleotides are TGCGCCAGCAGCTCACCCGGGACAATGGGAGGAAACACCATATATTTT. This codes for CASSSPGTMGGNTIYF.

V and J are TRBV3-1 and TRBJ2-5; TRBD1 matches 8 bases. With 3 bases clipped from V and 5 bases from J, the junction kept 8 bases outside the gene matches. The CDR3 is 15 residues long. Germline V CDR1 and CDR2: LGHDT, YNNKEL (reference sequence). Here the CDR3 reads CASSHPGQVYETQYF. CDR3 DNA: TGTGCCAGCAGCCACCCGGGACAGGTGTACGAGACCCAGTACTTC.

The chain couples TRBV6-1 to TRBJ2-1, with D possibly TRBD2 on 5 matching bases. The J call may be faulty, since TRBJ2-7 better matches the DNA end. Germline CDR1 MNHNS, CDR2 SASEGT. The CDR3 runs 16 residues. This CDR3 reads CASSEVPGRRRIEQYF. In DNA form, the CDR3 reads TGTGCCAGCAGTGAAGTCCCGGGAAGGAGAAGGATCGAGCAGTACTTC.

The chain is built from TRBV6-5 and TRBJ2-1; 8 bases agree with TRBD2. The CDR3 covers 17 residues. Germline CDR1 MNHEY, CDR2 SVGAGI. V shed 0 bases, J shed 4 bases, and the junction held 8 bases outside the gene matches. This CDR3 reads CASSYSVPASGYNEQFF. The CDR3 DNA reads TGTGCCAGCAGTTACTCGGTTCCGGCTAGCGGGTACAATGAGCAGTTCTTC.

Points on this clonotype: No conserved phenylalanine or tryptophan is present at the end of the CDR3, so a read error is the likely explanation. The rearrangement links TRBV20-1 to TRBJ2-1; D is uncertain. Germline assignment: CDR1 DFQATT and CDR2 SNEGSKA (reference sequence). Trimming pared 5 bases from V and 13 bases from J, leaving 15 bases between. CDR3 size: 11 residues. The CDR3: CSAQVLGDQFV. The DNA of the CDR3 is TGCAGTGCTCAAGTCCTCGGAGATCAGTTCGTC.

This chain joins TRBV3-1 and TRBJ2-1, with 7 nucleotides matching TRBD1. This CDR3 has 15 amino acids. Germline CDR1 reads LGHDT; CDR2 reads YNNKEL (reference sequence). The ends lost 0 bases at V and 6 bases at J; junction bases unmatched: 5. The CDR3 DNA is TGTGCCAGCAGCCAAGAACCGACAGGGTTCAATGAGCAGTTCTTC. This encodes CASSQEPTGFNEQFF.

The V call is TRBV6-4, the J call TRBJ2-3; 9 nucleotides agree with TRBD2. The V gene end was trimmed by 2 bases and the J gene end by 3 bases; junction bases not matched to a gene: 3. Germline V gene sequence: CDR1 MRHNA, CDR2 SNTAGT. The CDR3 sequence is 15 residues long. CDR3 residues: CASSDGGGVTDTQYF. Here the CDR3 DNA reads TGTGCCAGCAGTGACGGCGGGGGGGTAACAGATACGCAGTATTTT.

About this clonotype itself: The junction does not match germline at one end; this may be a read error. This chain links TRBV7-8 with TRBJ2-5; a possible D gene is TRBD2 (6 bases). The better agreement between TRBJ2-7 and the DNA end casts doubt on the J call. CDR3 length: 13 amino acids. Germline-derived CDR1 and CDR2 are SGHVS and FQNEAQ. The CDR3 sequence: CARSSAGGYEQYF. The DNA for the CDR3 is TGTGCCCGCAGCTCAGCGGGCGGGTACGAGCAGTACTTC.

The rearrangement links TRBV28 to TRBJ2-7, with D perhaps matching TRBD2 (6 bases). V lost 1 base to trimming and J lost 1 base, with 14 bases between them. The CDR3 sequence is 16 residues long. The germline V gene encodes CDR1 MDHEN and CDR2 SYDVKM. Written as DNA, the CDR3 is TGTGCCAGCAGTTTATATGGGGGGAGAGGGTCCTACGAGCAGTACTTC. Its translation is CASSLYGGRGSYEQYF.

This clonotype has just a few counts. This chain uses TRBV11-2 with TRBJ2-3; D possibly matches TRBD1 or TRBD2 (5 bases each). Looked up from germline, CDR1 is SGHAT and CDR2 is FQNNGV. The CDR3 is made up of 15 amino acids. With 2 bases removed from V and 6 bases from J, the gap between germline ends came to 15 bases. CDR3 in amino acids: CASSLYRDGSDTQYF. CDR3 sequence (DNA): TGTGCCAGCAGCTTATACCGGGACGGCTCGGATACGCAGTATTTT. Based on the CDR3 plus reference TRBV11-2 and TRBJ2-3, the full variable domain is EAGVAQSPRYKIIEKRQSVAFWCNPISGHATLYWYQQILGQGPKLLIQFQNNGVVDDSQLPKDRFSAERLKGVDSTLKIQPAKLEDSAVYLCASSLYRDGSDTQYFGPGTRLTVL.

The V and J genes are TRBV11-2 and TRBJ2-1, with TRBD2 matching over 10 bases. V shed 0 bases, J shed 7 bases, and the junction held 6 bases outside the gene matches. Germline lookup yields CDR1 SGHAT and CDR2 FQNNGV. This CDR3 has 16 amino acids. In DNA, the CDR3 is TGTGCCAGCAGCTTAGATTCGGGACTAGCGAGGAATGAGCAGTTCTTC. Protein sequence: CASSLDSGLARNEQFF.

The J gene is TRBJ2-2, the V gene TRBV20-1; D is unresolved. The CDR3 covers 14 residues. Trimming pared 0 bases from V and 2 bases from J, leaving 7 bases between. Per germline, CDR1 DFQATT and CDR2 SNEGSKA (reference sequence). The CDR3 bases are TGCAGTGCTAGAGATCAGGTCAACACCGGGGAGCTGTTTTTT. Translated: CSARDQVNTGELFF.

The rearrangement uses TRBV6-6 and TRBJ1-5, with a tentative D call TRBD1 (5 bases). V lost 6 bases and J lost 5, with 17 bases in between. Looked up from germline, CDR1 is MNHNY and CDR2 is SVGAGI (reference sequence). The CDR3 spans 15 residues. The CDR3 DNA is TGTGCCAGCAGAAAGACTCTTGAGGGGCATCAGCCCCAGCATTTT. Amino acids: CASRKTLEGHQPQHF.

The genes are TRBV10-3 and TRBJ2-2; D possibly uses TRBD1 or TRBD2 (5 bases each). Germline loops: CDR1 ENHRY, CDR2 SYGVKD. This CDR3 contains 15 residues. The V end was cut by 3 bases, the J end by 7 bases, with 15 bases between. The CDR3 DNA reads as TGTGCCATCAGTGATGATTTGGGGGAAGTCGGGGAGCTGTTTTTT. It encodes CAISDDLGEVGELFF.

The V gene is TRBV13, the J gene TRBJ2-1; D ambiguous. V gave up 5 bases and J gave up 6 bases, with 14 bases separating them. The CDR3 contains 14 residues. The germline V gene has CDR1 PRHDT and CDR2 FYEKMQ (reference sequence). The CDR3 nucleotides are TGTGCCAGCAGCCCCGCGGAACAGAGCAATGAGCAGTTCTTC. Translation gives CASSPAEQSNEQFF.

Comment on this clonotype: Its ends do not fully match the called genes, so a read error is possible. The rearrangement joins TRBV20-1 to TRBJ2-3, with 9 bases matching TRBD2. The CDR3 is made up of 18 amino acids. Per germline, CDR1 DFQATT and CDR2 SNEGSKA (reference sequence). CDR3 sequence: CGASGGTPGLAFTDTQYF. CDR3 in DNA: TGCGGTGCTAGTGGGGGCACCCCGGGACTAGCCTTCACAGATACGCAGTATTTT.

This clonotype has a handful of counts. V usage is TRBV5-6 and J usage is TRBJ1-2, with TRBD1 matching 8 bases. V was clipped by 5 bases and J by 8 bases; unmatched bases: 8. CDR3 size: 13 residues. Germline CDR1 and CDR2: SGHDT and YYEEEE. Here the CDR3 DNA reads TGTGCCAGCAGTCACAGGGGGGGGTTCGGCTACACCTTC. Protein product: CASSHRGGFGYTF.